This record covers a single TCR beta chain. Its cognate antigen is unknown. The template was RNA from unsorted bulk tissue. The V end was cut by 5 bases, the J end by 0 bases, with 20 bases between. In germline, CDR1 is GTSNPN, CDR2 SVGIG (reference sequence). This CDR3 is 18 amino acids long. TCRbeta libraries were built with three rounds of nested PCR, modified from ARM-PCR. One entry per CDR3 protein results from TCRdb running MiXCR on the multiplex PCR reads. The profile shows tens of thousands of distinct CDR3 sequences, around 70% of them singletons. This record comes from a study of tumor and adjacent non-tumor tissue in lung cancer. Across the study: Around 4 million productive TCRbeta reads were obtained per sample on average. General observations from the study: Tumor repertoires had a smaller top 100 clone share than normal lung. Higher tumor TCR diversity was associated with shorter survival.

This TCR was recovered from a woman aged 40 to 49 with non-small cell lung cancer. The source material was lung tumor tissue. The genes are TRBV30 and TRBJ2-6; D is possibly TRBD1 or TRBD2 (7 bases each). CDR3: CAWLTQTGRASGANVLTF. DNA of the CDR3: TGTGCCTGGCTCACCCAGACAGGGAGGGCCTCTGGGGCCAACGTCCTGACTTTC.